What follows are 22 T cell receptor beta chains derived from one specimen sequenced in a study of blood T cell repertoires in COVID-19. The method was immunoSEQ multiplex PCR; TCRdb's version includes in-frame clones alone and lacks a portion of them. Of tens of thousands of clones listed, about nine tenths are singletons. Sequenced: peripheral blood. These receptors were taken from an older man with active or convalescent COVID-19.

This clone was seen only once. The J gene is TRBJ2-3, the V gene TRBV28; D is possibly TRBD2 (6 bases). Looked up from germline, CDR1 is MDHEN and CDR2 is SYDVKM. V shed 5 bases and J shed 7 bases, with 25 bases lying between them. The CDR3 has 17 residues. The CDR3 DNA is TGTGCCAGCAGTACTCAGCGAGCGGGTATAATCTTCTATACGCAGTATTTT. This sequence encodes CASSTQRAGIIFYTQYF. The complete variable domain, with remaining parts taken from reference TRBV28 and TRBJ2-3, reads DVKVTQSSRYLVKRTGEKVFLECVQDMDHENMFWYRQDPGLGLRLIYFSYDVKMKEKGDIPEGYSVSREKKERFSLILESASTNQTSMYLCASSTQRAGIIFYTQYFGPGTRLTVL.

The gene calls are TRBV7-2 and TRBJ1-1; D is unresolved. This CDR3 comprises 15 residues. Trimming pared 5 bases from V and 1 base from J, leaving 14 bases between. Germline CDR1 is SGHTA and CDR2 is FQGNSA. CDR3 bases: TGTGCCAGCAGCCCGAGCCCCGCCCCGAACACTGAAGCTTTCTTT. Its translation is CASSPSPAPNTEAFF.

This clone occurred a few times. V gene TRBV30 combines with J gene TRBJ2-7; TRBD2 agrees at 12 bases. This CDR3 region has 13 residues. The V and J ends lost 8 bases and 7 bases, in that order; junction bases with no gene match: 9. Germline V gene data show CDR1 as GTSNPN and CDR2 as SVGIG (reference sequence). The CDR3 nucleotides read TGTGCCCTTGGAGCGACTAGCGGGAGTGAGCAGTACTTC. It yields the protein CALGATSGSEQYF.

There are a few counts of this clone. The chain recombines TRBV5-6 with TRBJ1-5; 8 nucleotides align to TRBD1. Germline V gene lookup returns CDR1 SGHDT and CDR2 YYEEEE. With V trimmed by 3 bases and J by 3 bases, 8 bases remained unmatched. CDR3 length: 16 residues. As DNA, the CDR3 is TGTGCCAGCAGCTCCGGGACAGGAGATTCCAATCAGCCCCAGCATTTT. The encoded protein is CASSSGTGDSNQPQHF.

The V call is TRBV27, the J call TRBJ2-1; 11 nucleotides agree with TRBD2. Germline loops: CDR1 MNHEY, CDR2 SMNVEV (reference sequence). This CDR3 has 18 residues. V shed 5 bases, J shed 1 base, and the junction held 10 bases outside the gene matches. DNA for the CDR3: TGTGCCAGCAGTGCGGTTGCTAGCGGGAGGAGGTCCTACAATGAGCAGTTCTTC. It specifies CASSAVASGRRSYNEQFF.

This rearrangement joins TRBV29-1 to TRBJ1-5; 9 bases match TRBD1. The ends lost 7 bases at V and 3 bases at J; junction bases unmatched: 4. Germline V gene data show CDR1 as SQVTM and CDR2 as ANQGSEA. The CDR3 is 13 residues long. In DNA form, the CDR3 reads TGCAGCGCCGGGACAGGGACCAATCAGCCCCAGCATTTT. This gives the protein CSAGTGTNQPQHF.

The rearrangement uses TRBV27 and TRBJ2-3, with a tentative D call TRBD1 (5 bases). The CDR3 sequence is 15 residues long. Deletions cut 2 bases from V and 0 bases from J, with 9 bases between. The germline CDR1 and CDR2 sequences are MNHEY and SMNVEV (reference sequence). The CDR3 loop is CASSLRGTSTDTQYF. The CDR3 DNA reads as TGTGCCAGCAGTTTAAGGGGAACTAGCACAGATACGCAGTATTTT.

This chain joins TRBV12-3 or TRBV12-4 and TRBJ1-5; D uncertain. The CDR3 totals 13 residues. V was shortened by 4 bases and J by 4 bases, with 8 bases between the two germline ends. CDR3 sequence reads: CASSSPANQPQHF. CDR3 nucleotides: TGTGCCAGCAGTTCCCCCGCGAATCAGCCCCAGCATTTT.

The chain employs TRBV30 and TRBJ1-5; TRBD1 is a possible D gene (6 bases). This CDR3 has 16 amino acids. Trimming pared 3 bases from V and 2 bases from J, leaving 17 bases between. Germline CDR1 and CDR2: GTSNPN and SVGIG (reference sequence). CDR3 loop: CAWRGRDTGGNQPQHF. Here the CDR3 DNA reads TGTGCCTGGAGAGGAAGGGACACCGGAGGCAATCAGCCCCAGCATTTT.

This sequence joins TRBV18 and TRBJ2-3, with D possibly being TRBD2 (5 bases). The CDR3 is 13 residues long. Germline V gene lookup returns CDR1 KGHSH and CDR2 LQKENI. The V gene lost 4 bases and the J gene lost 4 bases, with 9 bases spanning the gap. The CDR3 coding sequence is TGTGCCAGCTCACACTTGGAGGCAGATACGCAGTATTTT. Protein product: CASSHLEADTQYF.

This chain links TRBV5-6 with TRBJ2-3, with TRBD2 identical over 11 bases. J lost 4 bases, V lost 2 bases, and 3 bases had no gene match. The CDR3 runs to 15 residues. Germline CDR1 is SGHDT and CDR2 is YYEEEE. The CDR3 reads CASSFSGGASDTQYF. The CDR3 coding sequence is TGTGCCAGCAGCTTTAGCGGGGGGGCCTCAGATACGCAGTATTTT. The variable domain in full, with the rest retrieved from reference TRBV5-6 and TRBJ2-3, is DAGVTQSPTHLIKTRGQQVTLRCSPKSGHDTVSWYQQALGQGPQFIFQYYEEEERQRGNFPDRFSGHQFPNYSSELNVNALLLGDSALYLCASSFSGGASDTQYFGPGTRLTVL.

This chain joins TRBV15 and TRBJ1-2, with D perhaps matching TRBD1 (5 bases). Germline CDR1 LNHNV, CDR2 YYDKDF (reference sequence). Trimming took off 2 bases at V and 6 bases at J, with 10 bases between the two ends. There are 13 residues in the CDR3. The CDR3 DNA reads TGTGCCACCAGCAGAAGGCAGGGAAATGGCTACACCTTC. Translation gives CATSRRQGNGYTF.

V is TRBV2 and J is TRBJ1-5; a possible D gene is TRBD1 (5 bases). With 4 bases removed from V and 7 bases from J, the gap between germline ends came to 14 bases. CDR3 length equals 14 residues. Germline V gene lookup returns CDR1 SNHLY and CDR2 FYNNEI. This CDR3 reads CASSVVGEGQPQHF. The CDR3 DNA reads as TGTGCCAGCAGTGTGGTGGGGGAGGGGCAGCCCCAGCATTTT.

CDR3 in DNA: TGTGCCAGCAGCTTCAGGTCACTAGCGGGCGGATATGAGCAGTTCTTC. It encodes CASSFRSLAGGYEQFF. J is TRBJ2-1 and V is TRBV5-6; 9 positions agree with TRBD2. The CDR3 contains 16 residues. Germline V gene sequence: CDR1 SGHDT, CDR2 YYEEEE. J lost 8 bases, V lost 2 bases, and 11 bases had no gene match.

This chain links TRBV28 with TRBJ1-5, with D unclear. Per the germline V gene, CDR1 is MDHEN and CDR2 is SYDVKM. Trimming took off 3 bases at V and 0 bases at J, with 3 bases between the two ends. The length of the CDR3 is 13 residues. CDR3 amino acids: CASSLYSNQPQHF. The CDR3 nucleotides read TGTGCCAGCAGTTTGTATAGCAATCAGCCCCAGCATTTT.

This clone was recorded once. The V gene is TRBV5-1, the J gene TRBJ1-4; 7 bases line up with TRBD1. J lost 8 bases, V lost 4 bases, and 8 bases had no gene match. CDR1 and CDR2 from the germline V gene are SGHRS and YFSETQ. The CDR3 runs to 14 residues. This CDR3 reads CASSQGGYWEKLFF. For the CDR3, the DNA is TGCGCCAGCAGCCAGGGGGGCTACTGGGAAAAACTGTTTTTT.

Here the CDR3 reads CASRRGGQGADGNTIYF. The CDR3 DNA is TGTGCCAGCAGACGAGGGGGACAGGGGGCGGATGGAAACACCATATATTTT. The chain employs TRBV6-6 and TRBJ1-3; 12 nucleotides line up with TRBD1. Germline-derived CDR1 and CDR2 are MNHNY and SVGAGI (reference sequence). The CDR3 contains 17 residues. After removal of 6 bases from V and 3 bases from J, the junction contained 9 bases not matched to a gene.

In nucleotides, the CDR3 is TGCGCCAGCAGCCAAGCCCGGCCAGGGGGTAGTCAGCCCCAGCATTTT. Protein sequence: CASSQARPGGSQPQHF. The V and J genes are TRBV4-1 and TRBJ1-5; TRBD1 matches 7 bases. The CDR3 extends over 16 amino acids. V trimming: 1 base; J trimming: 6 bases; junction bases outside the gene matches: 9. Germline V gene sequence: CDR1 MGHRA, CDR2 YSYEKL.

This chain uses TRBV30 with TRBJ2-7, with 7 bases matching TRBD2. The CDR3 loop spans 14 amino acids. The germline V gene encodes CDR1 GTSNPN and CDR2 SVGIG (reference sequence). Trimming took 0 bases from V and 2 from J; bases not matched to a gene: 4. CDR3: CAWSVGGDAYEQYF. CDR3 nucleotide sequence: TGTGCCTGGAGTGTGGGGGGGGACGCCTACGAGCAGTACTTC.

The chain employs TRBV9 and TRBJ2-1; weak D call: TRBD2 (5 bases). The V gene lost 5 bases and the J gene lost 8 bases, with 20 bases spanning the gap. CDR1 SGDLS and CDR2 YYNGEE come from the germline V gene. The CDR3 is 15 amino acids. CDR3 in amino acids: CASRSTRTSQDEQFF. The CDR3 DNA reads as TGTGCCAGCAGGTCTACTAGGACTTCTCAGGATGAGCAGTTCTTC.

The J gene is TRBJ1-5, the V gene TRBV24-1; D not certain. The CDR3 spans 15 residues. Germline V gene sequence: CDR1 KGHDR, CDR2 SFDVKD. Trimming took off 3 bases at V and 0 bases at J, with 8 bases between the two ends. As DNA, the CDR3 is TGTGCCACCAGTGATCCACCCGGTAGCAATCAGCCCCAGCATTTT. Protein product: CATSDPPGSNQPQHF.

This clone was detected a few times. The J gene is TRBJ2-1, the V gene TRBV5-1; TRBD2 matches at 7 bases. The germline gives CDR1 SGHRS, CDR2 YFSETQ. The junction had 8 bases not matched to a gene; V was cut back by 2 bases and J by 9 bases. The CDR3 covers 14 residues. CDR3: CASSFGTTDGEQFF. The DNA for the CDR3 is TGCGCCAGCAGCTTCGGGACTACCGATGGTGAGCAGTTCTTC. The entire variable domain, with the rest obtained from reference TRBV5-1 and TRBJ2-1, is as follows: KAGVTQTPRYLIKTRGQQVTLSCSPISGHRSVSWYQQTPGQGLQFLFEYFSETQRNKGNFPGRFSGRQFSNSRSEMNVSTLELGDSALYLCASSFGTTDGEQFFGPGTRLTVL.